The 22 T cell receptor beta chains listed next were all sequenced from one sample in a study of PD-1 blockade in mismatch repair-deficient tumors. TCRdb's table, derived via immunoSEQ multiplex PCR, lists solely in-frame clones and lacks some. The table lists some 100,000 clones, roughly four fifths of them singletons. The material sequenced was peripheral blood, taken approximately 8 months after starting pembrolizumab. These receptors all come from an adult with mismatch repair-deficient cancer.

The chain combines TRBV5-5 with TRBJ2-3; D tentatively reads TRBD1 or TRBD2 (7 bases each). The CDR3 has 15 amino acids. V was trimmed by 2 bases and J by 5 bases, leaving 15 bases between them. Germline-derived CDR1 and CDR2 are SGHKS and YYEKEE (reference sequence). The DNA of the CDR3 is TGTGCCAGCAGCTTATGGGAGGGGGCAAGAGATACGCAGTATTTT. Protein: CASSLWEGARDTQYF.

As DNA, the CDR3 is TGTGCCAGCAGAGATTACACCTACGAGCAGTACTTC. As protein: CASRDYTYEQYF. The V call is TRBV6-1, the J call TRBJ2-7, with no clear D. The CDR3 runs 12 residues. Germline V gene data show CDR1 as MNHNS and CDR2 as SASEGT. Trimming removed 6 bases from V and 2 bases from J, with 8 bases in between.

The CDR3 DNA reads as TGCGCCAGCAGCCAAGCTCTAGCGGGAGGGAGCTCCTACGAGCAGTACTTC. This encodes CASSQALAGGSSYEQYF. This chain uses TRBV4-3 with TRBJ2-7, with 12 bases identical to TRBD2. Germline CDR1 and CDR2: LGHNA and YSLEER. J was trimmed by 0 bases and V by 1 base; bases with no gene match: 4. This CDR3 is built from 17 residues.

V and J are TRBV9 and TRBJ2-7; TRBD2 aligns across 11 bases. J lost 4 bases, V lost 2 bases, and 5 bases had no gene match. Germline values: CDR1 SGDLS, CDR2 YYNGEE. The CDR3 is made up of 15 amino acids. The CDR3 spells CASSVTSGSLYEQYF. The CDR3, as DNA: TGTGCCAGCAGCGTCACTAGCGGGAGTCTTTACGAGCAGTACTTC.

The CDR3 coding sequence is TGTGCCGGGGCGGCTAGCGGACAAGAGACCCAGTACTTC. It is translated as CAGAASGQETQYF. The chain links TRBV7-9 to TRBJ2-5; 7 bases are a match to TRBD2. Germline V gives CDR1 SEHNR, CDR2 FQNEAQ (reference sequence). This CDR3 is built from 13 residues. The trim removed 11 bases at V and 2 bases at J, leaving 8 bases unmatched.

The chain is built from TRBV5-5 and TRBJ1-5; TRBD1 is a possible D gene (5 bases). Trimming shortened V by 4 bases and J by 7 bases, and 18 bases separated the two germline ends. Germline V gene data show CDR1 as SGHKS and CDR2 as YYEKEE (reference sequence). This CDR3 region has 15 residues. CDR3 DNA sequence: TGTGCCAGCAGCCCAACCCGGGACGGAGGACAGCCCCAGCATTTT. Translating it yields CASSPTRDGGQPQHF. The full variable domain, in which reference TRBV5-5 and TRBJ1-5 provide the parts outside the CDR3, is DAGVTQSPTHLIKTRGQQVTLRCSPISGHKSVSWYQQVLGQGPQFIFQYYEKEERGRGNFPDRFSARQFPNYSSELNVNALLLGDSALYLCASSPTRDGGQPQHFGDGTRLSIL.

The genes are TRBV21-1 and TRBJ1-1. TRBV21-1 is flagged as a pseudogene. The CDR3 extends over 12 amino acids. CDR3 protein: CAITQGNTEAFF. CDR3 in DNA: TGTGCCATCACCCAAGGTAACACTGAAGCTTTCTTT.

The chain has TRBV19 and TRBJ2-1; 13 bases align to TRBD2. V shed 5 bases and J 0 bases; nucleotides not matched to a gene: 13. This CDR3 is built from 20 residues. Germline CDR1 is LNHDA and CDR2 is SQIVND (reference sequence). The CDR3 nucleotides read TGTGCCAGTAGTTTACGGAAAGGACTAGCGGGAGTCGGCTCCTACAATGAGCAGTTCTTC. It translates to CASSLRKGLAGVGSYNEQFF.

The chain links TRBV6-6 to TRBJ1-1, with D unresolved. Germline loops: CDR1 MNHNY, CDR2 SVGAGI (reference sequence). The CDR3 runs to 11 residues. V was clipped by 4 bases and J by 4 bases, with 4 bases between them. The DNA of the CDR3 is TGTGCCAGCAGTTTGACCACTGAAGCTTTCTTT. This translates into CASSLTTEAFF.

This clone has just one count. The gene calls are TRBV14 and TRBJ2-3; TRBD1 aligns across 8 bases. This CDR3 comprises 15 residues. Germline V lookup: CDR1 SGHDN, CDR2 FVKESK. V lost 2 bases to trimming and J lost 0 bases; unmatched junction nucleotides: 1. CDR3 in DNA: TGTGCCAGCAGCCAATACAGGGGGAGCACAGATACGCAGTATTTT. Translation gives CASSQYRGSTDTQYF.

V gene TRBV5-1 combines with J gene TRBJ2-7; TRBD1 matches 7 bases. Germline-derived CDR1 and CDR2 are SGHRS and YFSETQ. The CDR3 covers 12 residues. The J segment lost 7 bases and the V segment lost 4 bases, leaving 5 bases of the junction unmatched. The CDR3: CASSQGTVEQYF. The CDR3 bases are TGCGCCAGCAGCCAGGGGACAGTTGAGCAGTACTTC.

The chain has TRBV7-2 and TRBJ1-2; no definite D call. This CDR3 has 15 amino acids. The ends were cut back, 1 base at V and 6 bases at J, with 15 bases in the middle. Germline V gene lookup returns CDR1 SGHTA and CDR2 FQGNSA. The CDR3 is CASSLDRGGLNGYTF. Here the CDR3 DNA reads TGTGCCAGCAGCTTAGATCGGGGTGGGCTAAATGGCTACACCTTC.

The V and J genes are TRBV29-1 and TRBJ2-2; D is perhaps TRBD2 (5 bases). The CDR3 is 13 residues long. Trimming removed 7 bases from V and 4 bases from J, with 13 bases in between. Germline CDR1 and CDR2: SQVTM and ANQGSEA. The CDR3, as DNA: TGCAGCGCAGTCCCCGCGGGCACCGGGGAGCTGTTTTTT. Its protein product is CSAVPAGTGELFF.

V usage is TRBV9 and J usage is TRBJ2-3; D is uncertain. Trimming removed 0 bases from V and 2 bases from J, with 7 bases in between. The CDR3 consists of 14 residues. The germline CDR1 and CDR2 sequences are SGDLS and YYNGEE. The CDR3 DNA reads TGTGCCAGCAGCGTAGAAATCGTCACAGATACGCAGTATTTT. Residues: CASSVEIVTDTQYF.

The chain combines TRBV30 with TRBJ1-5, with TRBD1 as a possible D gene (6 bases). V dropped 1 base and J dropped 0 bases, with 10 bases sitting between them. The CDR3 has 15 amino acids. Germline loops: CDR1 GTSNPN, CDR2 SVGIG (reference sequence). CDR3: CAWSARQVSNQPQHF. DNA of the CDR3: TGTGCCTGGAGTGCCCGACAGGTTAGCAATCAGCCCCAGCATTTT. Combining the CDR3 with reference TRBV30 and TRBJ1-5 gives the whole variable domain SQTIHQWPATLVQPVGSPLSLECTVEGTSNPNLYWYRQAAGRGLQLLFYSVGIGQISSEVPQNLSASRPQDRQFILSSKKLLLSDSGFYLCAWSARQVSNQPQHFGDGTRLSIL.

The rearrangement links TRBV5-6 to TRBJ1-1; D remains unclear. Between the trimmed V and J ends, which lost 3 bases and 1 base, there was a span of 13 bases. This CDR3 has 15 residues. Per the germline V gene, CDR1 is SGHDT and CDR2 is YYEEEE. CDR3: CASSSEWHANTEAFF. Here the CDR3 DNA reads TGTGCCAGCAGCTCTGAATGGCATGCGAACACTGAAGCTTTCTTT.

Here the CDR3 reads CASRRDILNYGYTF. CDR3 nucleotide sequence: TGTGCCAGCAGAAGGGACATCCTAAACTATGGCTACACCTTC. The V and J genes are TRBV2 and TRBJ1-2; maybe TRBD1 (6 bases). Germline values: CDR1 SNHLY, CDR2 FYNNEI. This CDR3 spans 14 amino acids. Trimming pared 6 bases from V and 2 bases from J, leaving 13 bases between.

The V gene is TRBV5-1, the J gene TRBJ2-7; a possible D gene is TRBD2 (5 bases). V was pared by 0 bases and J by 7 bases, with 8 bases between. Germline V gives CDR1 SGHRS, CDR2 YFSETQ. This CDR3 is built from 12 residues. The CDR3 reads CASSLGGYEQYF. The CDR3 DNA reads TGCGCCAGCAGCTTGGGAGGGTATGAGCAGTACTTC.

This clone has a single count. The gene calls are TRBV19 and TRBJ2-1; D remains ambiguous. The CDR3 has 13 residues. Germline values: CDR1 LNHDA, CDR2 SQIVND (reference sequence). Trimming pared 1 base from V and 5 bases from J, leaving 6 bases between. DNA for the CDR3: TGTGCCAGTAGTATAGGGCAGAACAATGAGCAGTTCTTC. Protein: CASSIGQNNEQFF.

This chain links TRBV9 with TRBJ2-2; D unresolved. This CDR3 has 11 amino acids. The germline V gene encodes CDR1 SGDLS and CDR2 YYNGEE. The germline V and J ends were trimmed by 2 bases and 7 bases, with 3 bases remaining between them. The CDR3 region has the DNA TGTGCCAGCAGCGTGAGCGGGGAGCTGTTTTTT. Translating it yields CASSVSGELFF.

This clone appeared a few times. The chain is built from TRBV30 and TRBJ1-2; TRBD1 matches 9 bases. CDR3 length: 14 amino acids. The J segment lost 4 bases and the V segment lost 2 bases, leaving 5 bases of the junction unmatched. Germline CDR1 GTSNPN, CDR2 SVGIG (reference sequence). CDR3 sequence reads: CAWSPGQGIYGYTF. The CDR3 DNA sequence: TGTGCCTGGAGTCCCGGACAGGGGATCTATGGCTACACCTTC.

The chain carries TRBV5-6 and TRBJ2-7; tentatively, D is TRBD2 (7 bases). The CDR3 covers 15 residues. Between the trimmed V and J ends, which lost 1 base and 4 bases, there was a span of 15 bases. CDR1 SGHDT and CDR2 YYEEEE come from the germline V gene. The CDR3 spells CASSLIGGPAYEQYF. CDR3 DNA: TGTGCCAGCAGCTTGATCGGGGGGCCGGCATACGAGCAGTACTTC.